This T cell receptor (beta chain) was sequenced during a study of CD8 T cells in Susac syndrome. The germline gives CDR1 LGHDT, CDR2 YNNKEL (reference sequence). Losses at the gene ends were 4 bases for V and 2 bases for J; bases not matched to a gene: 7. There are 16 residues in the CDR3. Random hexamers served to reverse transcribe roughly 0.45 to 1 ug RNA. TCRdb called the immunoSEQ multiplex PCR reads again in MiXCR, with one record for every CDR3 protein. The sample yields under 250,000 distinct CDR3 sequences, around 93% seen once. Negative isolation yielded CD4+ and CD8+ T cells, and FACS enriched TEMRA cells.

Sequencing was performed on CD4+ T cells from PBMCs. This clonotype originated in a human donor with Susac syndrome. The chain joins TRBV3-1 to TRBJ2-3, with 9 bases fitting TRBD2. CDR3 in DNA: TGTGCCAGCAGCCGTCTCCCTAGCGGGGACACAGATACGCAGTATTTT. Translation gives CASSRLPSGDTDTQYF.